These T cell receptor beta chains were read from a single sample in a study of blood T cells in healthy people across ages. TCRdb redid the calling of the 5' RACE reads with MiXCR, one entry per CDR3 protein. Of about 780,000 distinct CDR3 sequences listed, around a quarter are singletons. The sample was also reused in another study, on T cells of mothers and their children.

The source material was blood. These TCRs come from a boy younger than 18 in good health. The conserved cysteine and the conserved F or W are not part of the CDR3 here. D genes are given only for firm matches.

V gene: TRBV7-2; CDR3 length: 12; J gene: TRBJ2-1; D gene: NA; CDR3 protein: ASSYQVAANEQF
V gene: TRBV4-2; CDR3 length: 16; J gene: TRBJ1-5; D gene: NA; CDR3 protein: ASSPNKRGTSSNQPQH
V gene: TRBV7-2; CDR3 length: 16; J gene: TRBJ2-5; D gene: TRBD2; CDR3 protein: ASSFSFERGFLQETQY
V gene: TRBV6-2/TRBV6-3; CDR3 length: 13; J gene: NA; D gene: TRBD1; CDR3 protein: ASSHRDRGTYEQY
V gene: TRBV4-3; CDR3 length: 14; J gene: TRBJ2-7; D gene: TRBD1; CDR3 protein: ASSQVTGQGGYEQY
V gene: TRBV3-1; CDR3 length: 11; J gene: TRBJ2-5; D gene: NA; CDR3 protein: ASSQGGAQTQY
V gene: TRBV7-9; CDR3 length: 10; J gene: TRBJ2-5; D gene: NA; CDR3 protein: ASSFVTETQY
V gene: TRBV6-2/TRBV6-3; CDR3 length: 11; J gene: TRBJ1-2; D gene: TRBD1; CDR3 protein: ASSQGQPYGYT
V gene: TRBV30; CDR3 length: 9; J gene: TRBJ2-7; D gene: NA; CDR3 protein: AWIGSYEQY
V gene: TRBV4-2; CDR3 length: 13; J gene: TRBJ2-5; D gene: NA; CDR3 protein: ASSQDRVSRETQY
V gene: TRBV4-2; CDR3 length: 14; J gene: TRBJ2-1; D gene: NA; CDR3 protein: ASSHPTRSSYNEQF
V gene: TRBV7-9; CDR3 length: 11; J gene: TRBJ1-4; D gene: NA; CDR3 protein: ASRRQNNEKLF
V gene: TRBV7-3; CDR3 length: 12; J gene: TRBJ1-6; D gene: NA; CDR3 protein: ASSFGGAGSPLH
V gene: TRBV20-1; CDR3 length: 12; J gene: TRBJ1-6; D gene: NA; CDR3 protein: SARVSGANSPLH
V gene: TRBV6-1; CDR3 length: 11; J gene: TRBJ2-3; D gene: NA; CDR3 protein: ASTDGSRDTQY
V gene: TRBV7-9; CDR3 length: 11; J gene: TRBJ2-2; D gene: NA; CDR3 protein: ASSLERGGELF
V gene: TRBV2; CDR3 length: 12; J gene: NA; D gene: NA; CDR3 protein: ASWGTTTSYEQY
V gene: TRBV29-1; CDR3 length: 15; J gene: TRBJ2-7; D gene: NA; CDR3 protein: SVSGLTERLNPYEQY
V gene: TRBV7-9; CDR3 length: 11; J gene: TRBJ1-2; D gene: NA; CDR3 protein: ASSQTGSMRYT
V gene: TRBV4-1; CDR3 length: 13; J gene: TRBJ2-7; D gene: TRBD1; CDR3 protein: ASSQAGTVSYEQY
V gene: TRBV24-1; CDR3 length: 12; J gene: TRBJ2-3; D gene: NA; CDR3 protein: ATSDFNVGDTQY
V gene: TRBV10-1; CDR3 length: 11; J gene: TRBJ2-5; D gene: NA; CDR3 protein: ASSGQVQETQH
V gene: TRBV6-1; CDR3 length: 10; J gene: TRBJ1-4; D gene: NA; CDR3 protein: ARSATNEKLF
V gene: TRBV7-9; CDR3 length: 13; J gene: TRBJ2-3; D gene: NA; CDR3 protein: ASSATGTITDTQY